This TCR beta chain comes out of a study of shared clonotypes between healthy human individuals. Trimming took 6 bases from V and 7 from J, leaving 16 bases between them. Per germline, CDR1 SGHNT and CDR2 YYREEE (reference sequence). The CDR3 consists of 14 residues. Genomic DNA per cell subset filled all wells of several immunoSEQ plates. Clones were read by immunoSEQ multiplex PCR, and TCRdb kept only the in-frame ones, dropping some. The table has about 960,000 clones, about 80% seen once. This receptor was obtained from a man between 18 and 35 years old in good health. The chain uses TRBV5-4 and TRBJ2-2; a possible D gene is TRBD1 (6 bases). Sequenced material: memory CD4+ T cells sorted from blood. The subset is: CD45RA-negative fraction. The CDR3 reads CASKPGQPGGELFF. The CDR3, as DNA: TGTGCCAGCAAACCGGGACAACCGGGCGGGGAGCTGTTTTTT.